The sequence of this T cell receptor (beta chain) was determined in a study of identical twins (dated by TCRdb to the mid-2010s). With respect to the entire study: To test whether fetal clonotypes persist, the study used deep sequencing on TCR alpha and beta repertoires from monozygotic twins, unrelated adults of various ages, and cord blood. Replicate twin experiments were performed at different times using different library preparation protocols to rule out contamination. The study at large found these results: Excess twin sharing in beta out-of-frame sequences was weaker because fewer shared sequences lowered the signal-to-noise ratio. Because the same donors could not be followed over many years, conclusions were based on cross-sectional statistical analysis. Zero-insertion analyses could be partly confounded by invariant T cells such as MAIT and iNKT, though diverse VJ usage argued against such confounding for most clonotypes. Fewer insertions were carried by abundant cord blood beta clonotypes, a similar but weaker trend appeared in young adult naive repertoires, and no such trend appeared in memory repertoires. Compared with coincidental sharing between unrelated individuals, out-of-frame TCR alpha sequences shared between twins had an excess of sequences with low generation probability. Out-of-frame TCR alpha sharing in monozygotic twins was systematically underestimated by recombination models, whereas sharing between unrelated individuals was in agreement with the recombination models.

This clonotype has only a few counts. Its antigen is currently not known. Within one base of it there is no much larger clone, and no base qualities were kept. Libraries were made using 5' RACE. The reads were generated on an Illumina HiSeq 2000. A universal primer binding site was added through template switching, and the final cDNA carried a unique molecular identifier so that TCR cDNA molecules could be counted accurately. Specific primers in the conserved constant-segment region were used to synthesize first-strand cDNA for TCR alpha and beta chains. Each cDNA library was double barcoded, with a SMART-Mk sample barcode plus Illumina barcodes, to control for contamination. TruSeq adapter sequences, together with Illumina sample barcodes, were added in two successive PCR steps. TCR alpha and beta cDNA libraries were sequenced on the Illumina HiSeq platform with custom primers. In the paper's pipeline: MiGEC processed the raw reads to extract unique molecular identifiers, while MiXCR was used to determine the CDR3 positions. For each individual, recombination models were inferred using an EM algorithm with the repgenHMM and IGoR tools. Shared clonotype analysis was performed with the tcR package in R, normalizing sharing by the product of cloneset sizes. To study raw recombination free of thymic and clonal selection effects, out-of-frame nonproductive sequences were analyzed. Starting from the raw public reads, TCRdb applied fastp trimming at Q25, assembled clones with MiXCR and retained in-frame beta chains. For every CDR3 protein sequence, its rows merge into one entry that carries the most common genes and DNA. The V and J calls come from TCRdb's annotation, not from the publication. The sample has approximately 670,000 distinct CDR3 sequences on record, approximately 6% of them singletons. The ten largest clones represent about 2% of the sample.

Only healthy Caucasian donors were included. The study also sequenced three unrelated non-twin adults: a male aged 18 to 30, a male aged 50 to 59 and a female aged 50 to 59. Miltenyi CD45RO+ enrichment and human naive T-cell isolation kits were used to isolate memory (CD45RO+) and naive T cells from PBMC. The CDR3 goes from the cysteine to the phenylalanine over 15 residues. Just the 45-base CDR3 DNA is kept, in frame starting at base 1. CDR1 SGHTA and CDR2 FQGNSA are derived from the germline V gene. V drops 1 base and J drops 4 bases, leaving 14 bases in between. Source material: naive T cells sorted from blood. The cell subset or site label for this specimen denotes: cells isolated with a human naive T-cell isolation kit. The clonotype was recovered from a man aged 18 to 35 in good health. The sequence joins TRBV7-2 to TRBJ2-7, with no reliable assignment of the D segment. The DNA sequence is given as TGTGCCAGCAGCTTAGGGTCGGGCTATGTGTACGAGCAGTACTTC. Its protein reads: CASSLGSGYVYEQYF.